The TCR beta chain under discussion was sequenced for a study of blood T cell repertoires in COVID-19. The overall study: Spain, Italy and the United States supplied samples that represented acute and convalescent COVID-19. Nucleic acid was either cDNA or gDNA, and it came from T cells, B-cell-depleted T cells, or PBMCs.

The germline CDR1 and CDR2 sequences are ENHRY and SYGVKD. The trim removed 6 bases at V and 3 bases at J, leaving 2 bases unmatched. The CDR3 sequence is 13 residues long. Original analysis: Scientists estimated how many nucleated cells there were by amplifying reference gene primers. TCRdb keeps only in-frame clones here, not all; method: immunoSEQ multiplex PCR. The DNA was the basis for D and trimming; V, J and clone size are from that table. The sample records about 210,000 clones, more than 75% being singletons. Sequencing input: peripheral blood. This sequence originates from a woman aged 40-49 years with acute or convalescent COVID-19. The chain combines TRBV10-3 with TRBJ1-5; TRBD1 agrees at 7 bases. The CDR3 coding sequence is TGTGCCATCAGAGGGACAGACAATCAGCCCCAGCATTTT. Its translation is CAIRGTDNQPQHF.